Given below is one TCR beta chain in context. The antigen this receptor binds is unknown. Qualities for individual bases were not recorded, and no much larger clone is one base off. According to the germline V gene, CDR1 reads MDHEN and CDR2 reads SYDVKM. The CDR3 starts with the cysteine, ends with the phenylalanine, and has 16 residues. Of all the DNA, just the CDR3 is kept, 48 bases in frame from base 1. V was cut back by 5 bases and J by 2 bases, leaving a gap of 13 bases between them. These data originate in a study of lymphopenia after photon versus proton radiotherapy (dated 2019 in TCRdb). Study-wide context: The immunological effects of photon versus proton radiation therapy were compared in patients with gastrointestinal tumors who developed high-grade lymphopenia. The roughly 18 patients in the cohort had gastrointestinal tumors, were treated with either photon or proton therapy, and subsequently developed lymphopenia. The goal of the study was to describe how the two radiation modalities differ in their effects on the immune system.

Libraries were constructed by the immunoSEQ multiplex PCR assay. Alongside multiparametric flow cytometry, deep sequencing of rearranged TCR beta loci was used to profile the T cell repertoires. Not all clones reach the TCRdb copy of this immuneACCESS table, which keeps in-frame sequences only. Checked studies attribute under half of the gap to unresolved V genes and leave the rest unexplained. Counted in this sample were 150,000 to 200,000 clones; 75% to 90% of them appeared once. The leading ten clones occupy about 4.3% of the sample. Beyond this particular receptor, the publication reports: The survival association was assessed only in patients who died, and better survival with proton therapy was presented by the authors as a possibility rather than a demonstrated result. Across the cohort, an inverse correlation was found between a larger post-nadir drop in TCR diversity and overall survival time among patients who died. Proton-treated patients stayed relatively stable during treatment, while photon-treated patients lost naive T cells and TCR diversity and gained effector/memory populations. After the lymphocyte count nadir, oligoclonal expansion, especially of CD8+ Temra cells, was observed in photon-treated repertoires, and the drop in diversity was driven by this expansion.

The clonotype was recovered from a man aged 50-59 years with gastric cancer. The source was peripheral blood, collected from a patient treated with photon-based radiotherapy. The V and J genes are TRBV28 and TRBJ2-6; no D segment can be confidently identified. DNA sequence: TGTGCCAGCAGTACCTGGCCACCTGCTGGGGCCAACGTCCTGACTTTC. This sequence encodes CASSTWPPAGANVLTF.